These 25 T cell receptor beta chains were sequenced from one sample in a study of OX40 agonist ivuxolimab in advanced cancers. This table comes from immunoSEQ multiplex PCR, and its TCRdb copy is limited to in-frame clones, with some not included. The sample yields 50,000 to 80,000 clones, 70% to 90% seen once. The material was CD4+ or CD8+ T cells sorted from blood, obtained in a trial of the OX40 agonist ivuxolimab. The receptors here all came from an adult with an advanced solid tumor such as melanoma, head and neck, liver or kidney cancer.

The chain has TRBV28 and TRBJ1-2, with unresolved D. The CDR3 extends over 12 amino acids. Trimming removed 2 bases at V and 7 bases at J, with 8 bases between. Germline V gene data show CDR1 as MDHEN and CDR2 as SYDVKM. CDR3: CASSLKRFGYTF. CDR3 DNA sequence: TGTGCCAGCAGTTTAAAACGGTTTGGCTACACCTTC.

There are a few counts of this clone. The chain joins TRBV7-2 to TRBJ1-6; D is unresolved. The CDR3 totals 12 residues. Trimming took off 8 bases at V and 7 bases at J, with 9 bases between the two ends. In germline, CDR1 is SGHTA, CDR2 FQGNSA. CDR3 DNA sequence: TGTGCCAGCGGGTGGGTCAATTCACCCCTCCACTTT. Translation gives CASGWVNSPLHF.

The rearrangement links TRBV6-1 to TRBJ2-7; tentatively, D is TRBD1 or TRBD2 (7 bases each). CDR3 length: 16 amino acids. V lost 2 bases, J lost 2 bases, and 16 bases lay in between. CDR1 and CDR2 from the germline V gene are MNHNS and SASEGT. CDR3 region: CASSENSAGGAYEQYF. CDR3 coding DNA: TGTGCCAGCAGTGAAAACTCGGCAGGGGGGGCCTACGAGCAGTACTTC.

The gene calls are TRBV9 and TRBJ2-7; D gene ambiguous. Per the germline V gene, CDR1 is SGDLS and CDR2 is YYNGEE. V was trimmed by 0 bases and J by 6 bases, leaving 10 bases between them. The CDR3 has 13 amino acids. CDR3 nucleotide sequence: TGTGCCAGCAGCGTAGCTACCAAGAGCGAGCAGTACTTC. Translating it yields CASSVATKSEQYF.

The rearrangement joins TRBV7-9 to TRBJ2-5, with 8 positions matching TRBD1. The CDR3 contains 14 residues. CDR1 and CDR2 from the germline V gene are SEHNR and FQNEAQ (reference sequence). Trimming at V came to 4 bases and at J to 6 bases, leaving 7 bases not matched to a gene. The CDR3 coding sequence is TGTGCCAGCAGCTCCCGACAGGGGCGGCAGACCCAGTACTTC. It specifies CASSSRQGRQTQYF.

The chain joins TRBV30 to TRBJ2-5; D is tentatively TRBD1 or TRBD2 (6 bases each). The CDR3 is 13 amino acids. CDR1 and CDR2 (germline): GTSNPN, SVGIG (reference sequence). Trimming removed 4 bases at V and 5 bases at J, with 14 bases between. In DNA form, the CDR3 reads TGTGCCTGGAACTTCAGAGGGGGGGAGACCCAGTACTTC. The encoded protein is CAWNFRGGETQYF.

The DNA of the CDR3 is TGTGCCAGTACCCGTCTCGGGACAGCAGACAATGAGCAGTTCTTC. Amino acid sequence: CASTRLGTADNEQFF. The chain links TRBV19 to TRBJ2-1; 7 bases match TRBD1. Germline CDR1 LNHDA, CDR2 SQIVND (reference sequence). The CDR3 has 15 amino acids. Unmatched junction bases numbered 11, after V lost 7 bases and J lost 5 bases.

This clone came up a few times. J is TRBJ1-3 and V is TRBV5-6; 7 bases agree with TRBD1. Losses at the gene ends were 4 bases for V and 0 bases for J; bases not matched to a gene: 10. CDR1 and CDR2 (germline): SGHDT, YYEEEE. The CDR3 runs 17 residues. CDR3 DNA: TGTGCCAGCAGCGGTATGACCGACAGGGCCTCTGGAAACACCATATATTTT. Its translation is CASSGMTDRASGNTIYF.

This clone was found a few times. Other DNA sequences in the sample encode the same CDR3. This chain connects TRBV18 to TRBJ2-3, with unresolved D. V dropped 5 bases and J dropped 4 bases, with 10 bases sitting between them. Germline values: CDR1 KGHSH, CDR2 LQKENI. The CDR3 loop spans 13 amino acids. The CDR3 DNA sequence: TGTGCCAGCTCATCGACCGTCGCAGATACGCAGTATTTT. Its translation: CASSSTVADTQYF.

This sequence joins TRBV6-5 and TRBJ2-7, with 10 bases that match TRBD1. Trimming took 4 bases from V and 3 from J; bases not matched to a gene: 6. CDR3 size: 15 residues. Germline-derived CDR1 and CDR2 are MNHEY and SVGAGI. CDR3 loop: CASSSPGTGVYEQYF. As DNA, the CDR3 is TGTGCCAGCAGTTCGCCCGGGACAGGGGTCTACGAGCAGTACTTC.

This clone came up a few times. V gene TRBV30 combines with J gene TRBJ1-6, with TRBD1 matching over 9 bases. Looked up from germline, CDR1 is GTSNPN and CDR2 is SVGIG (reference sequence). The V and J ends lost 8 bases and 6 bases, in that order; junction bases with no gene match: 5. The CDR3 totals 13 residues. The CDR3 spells CALRDRANSPLHF. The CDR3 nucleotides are TGTGCCCTCAGGGACAGGGCTAATTCACCCCTCCACTTT. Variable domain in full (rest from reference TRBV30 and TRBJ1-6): SQTIHQWPATLVQPVGSPLSLECTVEGTSNPNLYWYRQAAGRGLQLLFYSVGIGQISSEVPQNLSASRPQDRQFILSSKKLLLSDSGFYLCALRDRANSPLHFGNGTRLTVT.

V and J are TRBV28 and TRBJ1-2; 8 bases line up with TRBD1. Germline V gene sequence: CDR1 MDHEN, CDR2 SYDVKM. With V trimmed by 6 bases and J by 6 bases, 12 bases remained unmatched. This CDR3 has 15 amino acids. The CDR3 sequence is CASSEPTGEADGYTF. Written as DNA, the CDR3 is TGTGCCAGCAGCGAACCGACAGGGGAAGCGGATGGCTACACCTTC.

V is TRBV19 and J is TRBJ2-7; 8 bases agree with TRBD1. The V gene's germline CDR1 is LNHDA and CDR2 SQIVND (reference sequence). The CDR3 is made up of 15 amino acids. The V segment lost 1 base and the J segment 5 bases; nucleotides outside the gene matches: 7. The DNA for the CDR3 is TGTGCCAGTAGTATAGGGACAGGGTCGGGTAACGAGCAGTACTTC. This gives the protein CASSIGTGSGNEQYF.

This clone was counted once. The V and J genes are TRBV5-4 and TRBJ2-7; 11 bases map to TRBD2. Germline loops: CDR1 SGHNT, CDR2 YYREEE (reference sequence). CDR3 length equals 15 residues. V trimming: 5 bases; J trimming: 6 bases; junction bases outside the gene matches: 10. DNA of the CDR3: TGTGCCAGCAGGCCTTCACTAGCGGGAGCCGGCGAGCAGTACTTC. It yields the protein CASRPSLAGAGEQYF.

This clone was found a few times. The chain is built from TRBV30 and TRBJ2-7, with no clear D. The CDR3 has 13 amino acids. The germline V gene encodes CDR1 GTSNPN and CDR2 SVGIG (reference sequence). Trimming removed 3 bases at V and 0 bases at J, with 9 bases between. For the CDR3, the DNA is TGTGCCTGGAGATGGGCAGACTCCTACGAGCAGTACTTC. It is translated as CAWRWADSYEQYF.

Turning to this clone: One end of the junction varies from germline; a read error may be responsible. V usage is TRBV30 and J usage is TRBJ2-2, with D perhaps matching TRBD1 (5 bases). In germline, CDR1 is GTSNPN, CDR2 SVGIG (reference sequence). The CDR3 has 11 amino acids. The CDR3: CAWSVLQTANF. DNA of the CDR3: TGTGCCTGGAGTGTCTTACAGACAGCTAATTTT.

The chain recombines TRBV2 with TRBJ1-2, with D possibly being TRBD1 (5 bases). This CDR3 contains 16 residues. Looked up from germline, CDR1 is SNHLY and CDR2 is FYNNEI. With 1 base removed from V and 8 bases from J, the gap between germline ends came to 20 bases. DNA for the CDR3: TGTGCCAGCAGTGAAGAGTATTGGGGCGGAAATGGGGGCTACACCTTC. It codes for CASSEEYWGGNGGYTF. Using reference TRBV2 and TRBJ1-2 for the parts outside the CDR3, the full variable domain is EPEVTQTPSHQVTQMGQEVILRCVPISNHLYFYWYRQILGQKVEFLVSFYNNEISEKSEIFDDQFSVERPDGSNFTLKIRSTKLEDSAMYFCASSEEYWGGNGGYTFGSGTRLTVV.

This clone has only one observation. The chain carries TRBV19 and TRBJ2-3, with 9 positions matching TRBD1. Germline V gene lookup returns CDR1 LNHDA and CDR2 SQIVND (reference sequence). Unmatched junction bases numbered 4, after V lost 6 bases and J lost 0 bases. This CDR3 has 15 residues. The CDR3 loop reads CASRDRGMSTDTQYF. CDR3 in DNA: TGTGCCAGTAGGGACAGGGGAATGAGCACAGATACGCAGTATTTT.

This CDR3 reads CASSLGRGPAKAEAFF. In DNA form, the CDR3 reads TGTGCCAGCAGCTTAGGAAGAGGTCCCGCGAAGGCTGAAGCTTTCTTT. The chain recombines TRBV11-2 with TRBJ1-1; unclear D gene. The V end was cut by 1 base, the J end by 6 bases, with 18 bases between. Germline loops: CDR1 SGHAT, CDR2 FQNNGV. This CDR3 comprises 16 residues.

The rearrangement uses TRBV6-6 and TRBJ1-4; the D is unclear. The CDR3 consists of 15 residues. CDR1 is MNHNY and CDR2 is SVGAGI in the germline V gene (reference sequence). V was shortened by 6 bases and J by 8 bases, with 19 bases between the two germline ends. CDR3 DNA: TGTGCCAGCAGCTATCGCCCCGGAACAGCCGAAAAACTGTTTTTT. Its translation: CASSYRPGTAEKLFF.

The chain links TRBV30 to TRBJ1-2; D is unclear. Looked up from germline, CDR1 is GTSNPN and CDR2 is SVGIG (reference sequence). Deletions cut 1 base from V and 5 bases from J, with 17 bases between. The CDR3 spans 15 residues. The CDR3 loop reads CAWSGRNPAQYGYTF. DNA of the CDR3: TGTGCCTGGAGTGGACGTAATCCCGCCCAATATGGCTACACCTTC.

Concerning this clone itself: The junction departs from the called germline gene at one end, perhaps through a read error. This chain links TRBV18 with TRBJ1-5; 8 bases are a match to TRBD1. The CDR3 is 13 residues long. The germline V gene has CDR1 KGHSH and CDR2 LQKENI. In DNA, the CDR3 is TGTGCCAGCTCACAATCCCGGGACAGGACTAAGGCCTTT. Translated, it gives CASSQSRDRTKAF.

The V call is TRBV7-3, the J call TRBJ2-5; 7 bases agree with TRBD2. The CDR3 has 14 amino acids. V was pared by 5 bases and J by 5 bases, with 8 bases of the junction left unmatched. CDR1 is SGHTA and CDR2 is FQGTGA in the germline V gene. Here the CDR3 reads CASSPGGGRETQYF. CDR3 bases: TGTGCCAGCAGCCCGGGCGGGGGAAGGGAGACCCAGTACTTC.

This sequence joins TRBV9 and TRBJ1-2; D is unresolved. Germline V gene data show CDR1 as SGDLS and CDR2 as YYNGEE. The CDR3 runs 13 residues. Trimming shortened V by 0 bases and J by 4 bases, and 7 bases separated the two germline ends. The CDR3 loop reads CASSVGESYGYTF. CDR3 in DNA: TGTGCCAGCAGCGTAGGGGAGAGCTATGGCTACACCTTC. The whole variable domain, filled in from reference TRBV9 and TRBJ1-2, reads DSGVTQTPKHLITATGQRVTLRCSPRSGDLSVYWYQQSLDQGLQFLIQYYNGEERAKGNILERFSAQQFPDLHSELNLSSLELGDSALYFCASSVGESYGYTFGSGTRLTVV.

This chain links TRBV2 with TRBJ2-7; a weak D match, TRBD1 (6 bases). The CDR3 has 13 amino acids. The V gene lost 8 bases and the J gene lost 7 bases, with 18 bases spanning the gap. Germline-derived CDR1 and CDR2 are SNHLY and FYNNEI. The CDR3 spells CASGLGLTGEQYF. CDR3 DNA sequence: TGTGCCAGCGGCCTCGGACTTACAGGGGAGCAGTACTTC.